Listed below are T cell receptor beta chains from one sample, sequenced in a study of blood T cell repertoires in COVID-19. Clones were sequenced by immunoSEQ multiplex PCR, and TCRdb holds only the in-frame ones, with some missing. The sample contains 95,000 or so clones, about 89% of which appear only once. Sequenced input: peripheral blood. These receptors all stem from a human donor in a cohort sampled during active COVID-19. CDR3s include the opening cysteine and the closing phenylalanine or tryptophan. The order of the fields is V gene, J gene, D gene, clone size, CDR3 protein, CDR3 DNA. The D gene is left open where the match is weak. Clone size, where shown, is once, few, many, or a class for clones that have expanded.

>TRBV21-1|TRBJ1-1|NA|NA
CASSPRTVGTEAFF
TGTGCCAGCAGCCCCCGGACAGTTGGCACTGAAGCTTTCTTT
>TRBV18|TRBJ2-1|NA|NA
CASSPERQSAYNEQFF
TGTGCCAGCTCACCAGAGAGACAGTCCGCCTACAATGAGCAGTTCTTC
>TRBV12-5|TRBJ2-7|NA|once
CASGLLDYEQYF
TGTGCTAGTGGTTTGTTAGATTACGAGCAGTACTTC
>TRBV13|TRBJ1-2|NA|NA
CASSRGGTAYGYTF
TGTGCCAGCAGCCGAGGGGGTACCGCCTATGGCTACACCTTC
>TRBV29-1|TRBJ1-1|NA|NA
CSADTGYYTEAFF
TGCAGCGCAGATACAGGGTATTACACTGAAGCTTTCTTT
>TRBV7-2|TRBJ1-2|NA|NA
CASSATYGYTF
TGTGCCAGCAGCGCAACATATGGCTACACCTTC
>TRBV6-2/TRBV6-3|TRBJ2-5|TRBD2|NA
CASSLWTSGGRQETQYF
TGTGCCAGCAGTTTGTGGACTAGCGGGGGCCGACAAGAGACCCAGTACTTC
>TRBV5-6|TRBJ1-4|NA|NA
CASRNGSPGEKLFF
TGTGCCAGCAGAAACGGTTCACCCGGGGAAAAACTGTTTTTT
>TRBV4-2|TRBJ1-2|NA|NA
CASSQVRGSYTF
TGTGCCAGCAGCCAGGTTAGGGGTAGCTACACCTTC
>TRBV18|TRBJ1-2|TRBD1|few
CASSLGTGGGGYTF
TGTGCCAGCTCGCTCGGGACAGGGGGCGGTGGCTACACCTTC
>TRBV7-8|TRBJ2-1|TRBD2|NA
CASSLGPAGTYNEQFF
TGTGCCAGCAGCTTAGGGCCAGCGGGGACCTACAATGAGCAGTTCTTC
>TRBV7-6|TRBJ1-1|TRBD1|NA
CASSGGRQGNTEAFF
TGTGCCAGCAGCGGAGGGCGACAGGGGAACACTGAAGCTTTCTTT
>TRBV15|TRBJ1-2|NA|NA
CATSRDLAQDTTNYGYTF
TGTGCCACCAGCAGAGATCTTGCCCAGGACACAACTAACTATGGCTACACCTTC
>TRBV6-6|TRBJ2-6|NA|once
CASSQWTVRSGANVLTF
TGTGCCAGCAGTCAATGGACAGTGCGCTCTGGGGCCAACGTCCTGACTTTC
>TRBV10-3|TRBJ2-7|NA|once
CAISDSGSLSYEQYF
TGTGCCATCAGTGACAGCGGTTCCCTCTCCTACGAGCAGTACTTC
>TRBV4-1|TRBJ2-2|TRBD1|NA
CASREGQGISTGELFF
TGCGCCAGCCGGGAAGGACAGGGGATCAGTACCGGGGAGCTGTTTTTT
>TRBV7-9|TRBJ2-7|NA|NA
CASSPRNPDSNYEQYF
TGTGCCAGCAGCCCGAGGAATCCGGACAGTAACTACGAGCAGTACTTC
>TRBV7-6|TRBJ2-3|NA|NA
CASSPRTDTDTQYF
TGTGCCAGCAGCCCCCGGACTGACACAGATACGCAGTATTTT
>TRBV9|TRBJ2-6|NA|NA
CASSPAGQRSGANVLTF
TGTGCCAGCAGCCCGGCGGGGCAAAGATCTGGGGCCAACGTCCTGACTTTC
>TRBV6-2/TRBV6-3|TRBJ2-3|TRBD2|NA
CASSYSLAGGTDTQYF
TGTGCCAGCAGTTACTCTTTGGCGGGGGGCACAGATACGCAGTATTTT
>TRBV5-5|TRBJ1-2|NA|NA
CASSMGAERGYTF
TGTGCCAGCAGCATGGGGGCTGAGCGGGGCTACACCTTC
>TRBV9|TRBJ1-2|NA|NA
CASSVGAGDYGYTF
TGTGCCAGCAGCGTAGGGGCAGGGGACTATGGCTACACCTTC
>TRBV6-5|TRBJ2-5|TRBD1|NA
CASSYSNRGRETQYF
TGTGCCAGCAGTTACTCGAACAGGGGGCGGGAGACCCAGTACTTC
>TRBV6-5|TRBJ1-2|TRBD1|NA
CASSYSMTGGDYGYTF
TGTGCCAGCAGTTACTCGATGACAGGGGGCGACTATGGCTACACCTTC
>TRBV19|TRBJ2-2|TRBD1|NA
CASSIVKGATGELFF
TGTGCCAGTAGTATTGTGAAGGGGGCCACCGGGGAGCTGTTTTTT
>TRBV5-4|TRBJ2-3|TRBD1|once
CASSTSGQGGDTQYF
TGTGCCAGCAGTACCTCGGGACAGGGAGGAGATACGCAGTATTTT
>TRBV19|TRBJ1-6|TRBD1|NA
CASHSGTGISPLHF
TGTGCCAGCCACTCTGGGACAGGTATTTCACCCCTCCACTTT